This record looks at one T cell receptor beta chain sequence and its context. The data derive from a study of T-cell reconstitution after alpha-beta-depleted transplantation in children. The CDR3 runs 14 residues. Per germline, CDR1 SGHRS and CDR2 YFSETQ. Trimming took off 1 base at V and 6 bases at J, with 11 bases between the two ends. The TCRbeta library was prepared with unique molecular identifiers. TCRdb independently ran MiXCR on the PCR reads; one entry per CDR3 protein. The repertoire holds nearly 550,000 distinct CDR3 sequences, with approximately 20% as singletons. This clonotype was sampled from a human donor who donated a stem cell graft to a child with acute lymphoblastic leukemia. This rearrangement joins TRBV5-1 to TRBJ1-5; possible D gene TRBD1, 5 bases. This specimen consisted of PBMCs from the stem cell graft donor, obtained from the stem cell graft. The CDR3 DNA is TGCGCCAGCAGCTTGAGCGGGGGAGGTCAGCCCCAGCATTTT. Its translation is CASSLSGGGQPQHF.